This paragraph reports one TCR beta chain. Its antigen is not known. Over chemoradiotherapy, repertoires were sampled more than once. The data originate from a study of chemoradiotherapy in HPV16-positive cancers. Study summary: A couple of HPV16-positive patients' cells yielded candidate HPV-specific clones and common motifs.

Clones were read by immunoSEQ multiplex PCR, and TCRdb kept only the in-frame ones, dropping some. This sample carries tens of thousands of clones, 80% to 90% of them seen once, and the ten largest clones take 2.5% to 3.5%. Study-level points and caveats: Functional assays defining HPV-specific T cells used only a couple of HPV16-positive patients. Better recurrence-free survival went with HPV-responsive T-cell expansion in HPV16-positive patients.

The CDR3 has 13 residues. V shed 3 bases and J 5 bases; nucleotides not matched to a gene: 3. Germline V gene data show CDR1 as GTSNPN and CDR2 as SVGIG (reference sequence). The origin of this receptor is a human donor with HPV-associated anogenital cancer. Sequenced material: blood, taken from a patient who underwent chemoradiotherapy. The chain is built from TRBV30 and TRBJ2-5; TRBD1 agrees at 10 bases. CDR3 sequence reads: CAWRDRGFETQYF. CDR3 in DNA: TGTGCCTGGAGGGACAGGGGGTTTGAGACCCAGTACTTC.